These T cell receptor beta chains were read from a single sample in a study of T cell repertoires in cytomegalovirus infection. TCRdb used MiXCR to reprocess the reads, holding one entry per CDR3 protein. The top ten hold roughly 8% of the sample, which has 600,000 to 800,000 distinct CDR3 sequences, 20% to 25% seen once. The material sequenced was CD8+ T cells from PBMCs. Receptor source: a human donor in good health (CMV status not recorded). Some clones in this sample may be carry-over from other donors' samples. The CDR3 runs from the conserved cysteine through the conserved F or W. Fields, in order: V gene, clone size, D gene, J gene, CDR3 DNA, CDR3 protein. A D gene is named only where the DNA matches it firmly. Clone size appears in some rows only: once, few, many, or a class for an expanded clone.

v_gene: TRBV13; abundance: once; d_gene: -; j_gene: TRBJ2-4; CDR3nt: TGTGCCAGCAGCTTAGGCAGGACAGCAAAAAACATTCAGTACTTC; CDR3aa: CASSLGRTAKNIQYF
v_gene: TRBV10-3; abundance: few; d_gene: -; j_gene: TRBJ2-2; CDR3nt: TGTGCCATCAGTGAAACGGGAGACACCGGGGAGCTGTTTTTT; CDR3aa: CAISETGDTGELFF
v_gene: TRBV7-9; abundance: few; d_gene: TRBD2; j_gene: TRBJ2-4; CDR3nt: TGTGCCAGCAGCTTACCCACGCGGGGGTCAGGTACCTCCAAAAACATTCAGTACTTC; CDR3aa: CASSLPTRGSGTSKNIQYF
v_gene: TRBV28; abundance: -; d_gene: -; j_gene: TRBJ1-1; CDR3nt: TGTGCCAGCAGTTTCCCCAAAAAGAGCTCTGAAGCTTTCTTT; CDR3aa: CASSFPKKSSEAFF
v_gene: TRBV6-1; abundance: few; d_gene: -; j_gene: TRBJ1-5; CDR3nt: TGTGCCAGCAGTGAAGGTAGACATTTGAGCAATCAGCCCCAGCATTTT; CDR3aa: CASSEGRHLSNQPQHF
v_gene: TRBV20-1; abundance: few; d_gene: -; j_gene: TRBJ1-5; CDR3nt: TGCAGTGCCCCCCTGCCGGTAAATCAGCCCCAGCATTTT; CDR3aa: CSAPLPVNQPQHF
v_gene: TRBV7-2; abundance: -; d_gene: -; j_gene: TRBJ2-7; CDR3nt: TGTGCCAGCAGCTTAGCGGGGTTGTTCAGGGACTACGAGCAGTACTTC; CDR3aa: CASSLAGLFRDYEQYF
v_gene: TRBV7-8; abundance: many; d_gene: -; j_gene: TRBJ2-5; CDR3nt: TGTGCCAGCAGCTTAGGCTGGGGCGCAGGGCAGACCCAGTACTTC; CDR3aa: CASSLGWGAGQTQYF
v_gene: TRBV6-2/TRBV6-3; abundance: few; d_gene: TRBD1; j_gene: TRBJ1-2; CDR3nt: TGTGCCAGCAGTTACTCGTCGGACAGGAGATCTAACTATGGCTACACCTTC; CDR3aa: CASSYSSDRRSNYGYTF
v_gene: TRBV6-2/TRBV6-3; abundance: -; d_gene: -; j_gene: TRBJ2-1; CDR3nt: TGTGTCAGCAGCCAACTAGACTACAATGAGCAGTTCTTC; CDR3aa: CVSSQLDYNEQFF
v_gene: TRBV7-2; abundance: many; d_gene: -; j_gene: TRBJ2-2; CDR3nt: TGTGCCAGCAGCTTAGCGGACAGCTACGCGAACACCGGGGAGCTGTTTTTT; CDR3aa: CASSLADSYANTGELFF
v_gene: TRBV14; abundance: few; d_gene: -; j_gene: TRBJ2-1; CDR3nt: TGTGCCAGCAGCCAAGATCCACCCGTGAGGGGCAATGAGCAGTTCTTC; CDR3aa: CASSQDPPVRGNEQFF
v_gene: TRBV6-1; abundance: -; d_gene: -; j_gene: TRBJ1-2; CDR3nt: TGTGCCAGCAGTGAACCGCTACGCGTGGAGGGATACACCTTC; CDR3aa: CASSEPLRVEGYTF
v_gene: TRBV10-3; abundance: few; d_gene: TRBD1; j_gene: TRBJ2-6; CDR3nt: TGTGCCATCAGTGAATACAGGGGACCAGCTGGGGCCAACGTCCTGACTTTC; CDR3aa: CAISEYRGPAGANVLTF
v_gene: TRBV12-3/TRBV12-4; abundance: few; d_gene: TRBD1; j_gene: TRBJ2-7; CDR3nt: TGTGCCAGCAGTTGGACAGGGGAATACTACGAGCAGTACTTC; CDR3aa: CASSWTGEYYEQYF
v_gene: TRBV28; abundance: -; d_gene: TRBD2; j_gene: TRBJ2-1; CDR3nt: TGTGCCAGCAGTTATAGCGGGGGGGAGAATGAGCAGTTCTTC; CDR3aa: CASSYSGGENEQFF
v_gene: TRBV27; abundance: many; d_gene: -; j_gene: TRBJ2-2; CDR3nt: TGTGCCAGCAGTTATCCTGGGAACACCGGGGAGCTGTTTTTT; CDR3aa: CASSYPGNTGELFF
v_gene: TRBV20-1; abundance: -; d_gene: TRBD2; j_gene: TRBJ2-3; CDR3nt: TGCAGTGCCCCCGGGAGGGGTTCTACAGATACGCAGTATTTT; CDR3aa: CSAPGRGSTDTQYF
v_gene: TRBV6-4; abundance: -; d_gene: -; j_gene: TRBJ2-2; CDR3nt: TGTGCCAGCGGGGGGGACAGCAACACCGGGGAGCTGTTTTTT; CDR3aa: CASGGDSNTGELFF
v_gene: TRBV28; abundance: many; d_gene: -; j_gene: TRBJ2-3; CDR3nt: TGTGCCAGCAGTTTGTACCGGCTTAGCACAGATACGCAGTATTTT; CDR3aa: CASSLYRLSTDTQYF
v_gene: TRBV12-3/TRBV12-4; abundance: many; d_gene: -; j_gene: TRBJ1-1; CDR3nt: TGTGCCAGCAGTTTTGAGGCTGAAGCTTTCTTT; CDR3aa: CASSFEAEAFF
v_gene: TRBV7-6; abundance: -; d_gene: -; j_gene: TRBJ2-7; CDR3nt: TGTGCCAGCAGCTTCGGGGGCAGGGGGAACGAGCAGTACTTC; CDR3aa: CASSFGGRGNEQYF
v_gene: TRBV7-9; abundance: -; d_gene: TRBD2; j_gene: TRBJ2-5; CDR3nt: TGTGCCAGCACCTTCGGGGAGGGGCGGAAAGAGACCCAGTACTTC; CDR3aa: CASTFGEGRKETQYF
v_gene: TRBV7-9; abundance: -; d_gene: TRBD1; j_gene: TRBJ2-5; CDR3nt: TGTGCCAGCAGCACCGGGACAGAGGTTGGAGAGACCCAGTACTTC; CDR3aa: CASSTGTEVGETQYF
v_gene: TRBV27; abundance: many; d_gene: TRBD1; j_gene: TRBJ1-2; CDR3nt: TGTGCCAGCAGTTTATACAGGGGAATCGATGGCTACACCTTC; CDR3aa: CASSLYRGIDGYTF
v_gene: TRBV9; abundance: -; d_gene: -; j_gene: TRBJ2-5; CDR3nt: TGTGCCAGCAGCGTAGGAGGGGGATGGGAGACCCAGTACTTC; CDR3aa: CASSVGGGWETQYF
v_gene: TRBV20-1; abundance: -; d_gene: -; j_gene: TRBJ1-5; CDR3nt: TGCAGTGCTAGGGAGGTTGGGACATTTAATCAGCCCCAGCATTTT; CDR3aa: CSAREVGTFNQPQHF
v_gene: TRBV6-6; abundance: many; d_gene: -; j_gene: TRBJ1-4; CDR3nt: TGTGCCAGCAGTTACCTACTTCAGGAAAAACTGTTTTTT; CDR3aa: CASSYLLQEKLFF
v_gene: TRBV19; abundance: few; d_gene: -; j_gene: TRBJ1-5; CDR3nt: TGTGCCAGTAGTATAGCTTGGGGACCTTTTCCCAATCAGCCCCAGCATTTT; CDR3aa: CASSIAWGPFPNQPQHF
v_gene: TRBV25-1; abundance: few; d_gene: TRBD1; j_gene: TRBJ2-7; CDR3nt: TGTGCCTCCGGGACAGGGGGCTACGAGCAGTACTTC; CDR3aa: CASGTGGYEQYF
v_gene: TRBV6-5; abundance: -; d_gene: TRBD1; j_gene: TRBJ2-5; CDR3nt: TGTGCCAGCAGTTACAGGGGGCGAACCCAAGAGACCCAGTACTTC; CDR3aa: CASSYRGRTQETQYF
v_gene: TRBV6-1; abundance: few; d_gene: -; j_gene: TRBJ2-7; CDR3nt: TGTGCCAGCAGTGAAGCGGAGGGGACCACCGACTACGAGCAGTACTTC; CDR3aa: CASSEAEGTTDYEQYF
v_gene: TRBV7-9; abundance: -; d_gene: -; j_gene: TRBJ2-1; CDR3nt: TGTGCCAGCAGCTTAGCGTACGGCCCCGAAGAGCAGTTCTTC; CDR3aa: CASSLAYGPEEQFF
v_gene: TRBV7-6; abundance: many; d_gene: TRBD1; j_gene: TRBJ2-1; CDR3nt: TGTGCCAGCAGCCCGGGACAGGGTCCTAATGAGCAGTTCTTC; CDR3aa: CASSPGQGPNEQFF
v_gene: TRBV20-1; abundance: -; d_gene: TRBD1; j_gene: TRBJ2-7; CDR3nt: TGCAGTGCTAGTTTGCGGGACAGGGAGGTCAAGCAGTACTTC; CDR3aa: CSASLRDREVKQYF
v_gene: TRBV5-1; abundance: -; d_gene: -; j_gene: TRBJ2-1; CDR3nt: TGCGCCAGCAGCTTAAAGACAGCCCCCTACAATGAGCAGTTCTTC; CDR3aa: CASSLKTAPYNEQFF
v_gene: TRBV20-1; abundance: -; d_gene: -; j_gene: TRBJ1-5; CDR3nt: TGCAGTGCTAGAGAATACGGGCGCAATCAGCCCCAGCATTTT; CDR3aa: CSAREYGRNQPQHF
v_gene: TRBV29-1; abundance: -; d_gene: -; j_gene: TRBJ1-1; CDR3nt: TGCAGCGTTGACCCCACTTTACAGGGAAATGACACTGAAGCTTTCTTT; CDR3aa: CSVDPTLQGNDTEAFF
v_gene: TRBV25-1; abundance: -; d_gene: -; j_gene: TRBJ1-6; CDR3nt: TGTGCCAGCAGTGATGAGGGGGTTTATAATTCACCCCTCCACTTT; CDR3aa: CASSDEGVYNSPLHF
v_gene: TRBV24-1; abundance: -; d_gene: -; j_gene: TRBJ2-4; CDR3nt: TGTGCCACCAGTGATGAGCCGGGACAAACGGACGTTTTAGCCAAAAACATTCAGTACTTC; CDR3aa: CATSDEPGQTDVLAKNIQYF
v_gene: TRBV19; abundance: many; d_gene: -; j_gene: TRBJ1-5; CDR3nt: TGTGCCAGTAGTATAGATTGGGGGAGCAATCAGCCCCAGCATTTT; CDR3aa: CASSIDWGSNQPQHF
v_gene: TRBV6-2/TRBV6-3; abundance: few; d_gene: -; j_gene: TRBJ1-1; CDR3nt: TGTGCCAGCACCATAGGTTGGAACACTGAAGCTTTCTTT; CDR3aa: CASTIGWNTEAFF
v_gene: TRBV10-2; abundance: -; d_gene: -; j_gene: TRBJ2-3; CDR3nt: TGCGCCAGCAGTGCGGAGATTCATCATACGCAGTATTTT; CDR3aa: CASSAEIHHTQYF
v_gene: TRBV14; abundance: -; d_gene: -; j_gene: TRBJ1-6; CDR3nt: TGTGCCAGCAGCCAAAGGGAACGCTCCTATAATTCACCCCTCCACTTT; CDR3aa: CASSQRERSYNSPLHF
v_gene: TRBV25-1; abundance: once; d_gene: -; j_gene: TRBJ1-6; CDR3nt: TGTGCCAGCAGTGGCAGATCGTTGAGCTCCTATAATTCACCCCTCCACTTT; CDR3aa: CASSGRSLSSYNSPLHF
v_gene: TRBV19; abundance: -; d_gene: TRBD1; j_gene: TRBJ2-3; CDR3nt: TGTACCAGTAGTCAGACGGGACAGGGCACAGATACGCAGTATTTT; CDR3aa: CTSSQTGQGTDTQYF
v_gene: TRBV7-2; abundance: many; d_gene: -; j_gene: TRBJ2-5; CDR3nt: TGTGCCAGCAGCTTCGGTACACTGTACCAAGAGACCCAGTACTTC; CDR3aa: CASSFGTLYQETQYF
v_gene: TRBV2; abundance: -; d_gene: -; j_gene: TRBJ2-1; CDR3nt: TGTGACAGCAACCTAAGCGATGAGCAGTTCTTC; CDR3aa: CDSNLSDEQFF
v_gene: TRBV2; abundance: -; d_gene: -; j_gene: TRBJ2-1; CDR3nt: TGTGCCAGCAGTGAATGGGGCAGGGTATTAAATGAGCAGTTCTTC; CDR3aa: CASSEWGRVLNEQFF